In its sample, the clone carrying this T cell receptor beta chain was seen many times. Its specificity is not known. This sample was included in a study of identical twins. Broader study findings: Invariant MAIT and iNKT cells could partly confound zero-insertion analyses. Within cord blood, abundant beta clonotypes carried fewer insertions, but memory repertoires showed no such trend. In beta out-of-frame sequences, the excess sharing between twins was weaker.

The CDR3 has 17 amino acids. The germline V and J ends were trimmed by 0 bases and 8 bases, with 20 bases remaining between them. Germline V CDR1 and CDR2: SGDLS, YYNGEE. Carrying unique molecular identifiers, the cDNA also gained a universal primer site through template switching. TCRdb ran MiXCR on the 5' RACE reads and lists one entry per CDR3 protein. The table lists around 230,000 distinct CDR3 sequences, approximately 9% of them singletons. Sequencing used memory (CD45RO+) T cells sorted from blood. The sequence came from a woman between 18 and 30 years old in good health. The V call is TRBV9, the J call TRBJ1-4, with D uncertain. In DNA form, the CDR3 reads TGTGCCAGCAGCGTAGACGCTGGGAACGGGGAGATCGAAAAACTGTTTTTT. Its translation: CASSVDAGNGEIEKLFF.